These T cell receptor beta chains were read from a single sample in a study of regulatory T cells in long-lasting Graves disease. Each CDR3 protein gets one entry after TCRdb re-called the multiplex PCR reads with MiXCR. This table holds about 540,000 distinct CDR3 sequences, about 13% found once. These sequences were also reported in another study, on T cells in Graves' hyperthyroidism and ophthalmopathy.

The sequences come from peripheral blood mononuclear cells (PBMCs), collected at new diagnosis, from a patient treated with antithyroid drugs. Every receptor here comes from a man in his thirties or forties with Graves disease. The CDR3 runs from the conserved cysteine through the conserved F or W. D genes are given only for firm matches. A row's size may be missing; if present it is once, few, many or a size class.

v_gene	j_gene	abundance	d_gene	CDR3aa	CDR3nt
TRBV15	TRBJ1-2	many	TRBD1	CATSLRTGGYGYTF	TGTGCCACCAGCCTCCGGACAGGGGGTTATGGCTACACCTTC
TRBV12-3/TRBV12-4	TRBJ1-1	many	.	CASSKGDWNTEAFF	TGTGCCAGCTCGAAGGGGGATTGGAACACTGAAGCTTTCTTT
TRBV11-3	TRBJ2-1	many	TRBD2	CASSFGREGHGNEQFF	TGTGCCAGCAGCTTTGGACGGGAGGGCCACGGAAATGAGCAGTTCTTC
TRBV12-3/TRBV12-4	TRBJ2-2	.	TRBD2	CASSGTSGRYIVGELFF	TGTGCCAGCAGCGGGACTAGCGGGAGGTATATTGTCGGGGAGCTGTTTTTT
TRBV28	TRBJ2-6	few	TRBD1	CASSPLLTGVGANVLTF	TGTGCCAGCAGTCCCCTCCTAACAGGGGTGGGGGCCAACGTCCTGACTTTC
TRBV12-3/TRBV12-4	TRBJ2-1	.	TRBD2	CASSPAGLAGVGEQFF	TGTGCCAGCAGTCCGGCAGGACTAGCGGGAGTGGGTGAGCAGTTCTTC
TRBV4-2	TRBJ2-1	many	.	CASSQVYREQFF	TGTGCCAGCAGCCAAGTTTACCGTGAGCAGTTCTTC
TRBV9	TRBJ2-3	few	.	CASSVGTADTQYF	TGTGCCAGCAGCGTAGGGACAGCCGATACGCAGTATTTT
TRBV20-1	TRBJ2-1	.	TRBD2	CSARTTTSGTFNEQFF	TGCAGTGCTAGGACTACCACTAGCGGGACCTTCAATGAGCAGTTCTTC
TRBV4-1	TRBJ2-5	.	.	CASSQVTPQETQYF	TGCGCCAGCAGCCAAGTAACTCCCCAAGAGACCCAGTACTTC
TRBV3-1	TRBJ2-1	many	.	CASSQDRGLGNEQFF	TGTGCCAGCAGCCAAGACAGGGGCCTTGGAAATGAGCAGTTCTTC
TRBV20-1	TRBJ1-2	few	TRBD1	CSATGVDRFNYGYTF	TGCAGTGCAACAGGGGTCGACAGGTTTAACTATGGCTACACCTTC
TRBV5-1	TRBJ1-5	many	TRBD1	CASSLGQGGQPQHF	TGTGCCAGCAGCTTAGGACAGGGGGGTCAGCCCCAGCATTTT
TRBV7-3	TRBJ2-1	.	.	CASSSEARDEQFF	TGTGCCAGCAGCTCCGAGGCGCGGGATGAGCAGTTCTTC
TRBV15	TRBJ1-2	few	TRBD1	CATSSRQGIGYGYTF	TGTGCCACCAGCAGCCGACAGGGCATCGGGTATGGCTACACCTTC
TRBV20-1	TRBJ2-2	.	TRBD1	CSARGQDGIGELFF	TGCAGTGCGAGGGGACAGGATGGGATCGGGGAGCTGTTTTTT
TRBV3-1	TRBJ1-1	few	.	CASSQFTRGGNTEAFF	TGTGCCAGCAGCCAATTCACCAGGGGAGGTAACACTGAAGCTTTCTTT
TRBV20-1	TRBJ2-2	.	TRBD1	CSARPIVRQGPGELFF	TGCAGTGCTAGACCGATAGTGAGACAGGGGCCCGGGGAGCTGTTTTTT
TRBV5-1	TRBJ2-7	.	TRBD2	CASSPGLAGPSYEQYF	TGCGCCAGCAGCCCGGGACTAGCGGGGCCCTCCTACGAGCAGTACTTC
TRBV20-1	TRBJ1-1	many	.	CSAQQGNTEAFF	TGCAGTGCCCAACAGGGGAACACTGAAGCTTTCTTT
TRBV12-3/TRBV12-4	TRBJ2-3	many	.	CASSRAGRDTQYF	TGTGCCAGCAGTCGGGCAGGGAGGGATACGCAGTATTTT
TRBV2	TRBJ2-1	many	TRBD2	CASIGLAGDYNEQFF	TGTGCCAGCATCGGACTAGCGGGAGACTACAATGAGCAGTTCTTC
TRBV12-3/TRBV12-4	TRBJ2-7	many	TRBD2	CASTQTSGYEQYF	TGTGCCAGCACCCAGACTAGCGGGTACGAGCAGTACTTC
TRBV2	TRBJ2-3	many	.	CASNRDSTDTQYF	TGTGCCAGCAACAGGGACAGCACAGATACGCAGTATTTT
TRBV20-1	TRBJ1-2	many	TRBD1	CSARDGQGVGYTF	TGCAGTGCTAGAGATGGGCAGGGGGTAGGCTACACCTTC
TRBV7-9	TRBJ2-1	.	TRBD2	CASSFGTSGRWYEQFF	TGTGCCAGCAGCTTCGGGACTAGCGGGAGGTGGTATGAGCAGTTCTTC
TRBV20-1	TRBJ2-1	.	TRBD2	CSASASGRGSYNEQFF	TGCAGTGCTAGTGCCAGCGGGAGGGGCTCCTACAATGAGCAGTTCTTC
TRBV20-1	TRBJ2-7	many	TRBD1	CSAAGQVFSYEQYF	TGCAGTGCGGCGGGACAGGTCTTCTCCTACGAGCAGTACTTC
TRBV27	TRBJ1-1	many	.	CASSSPWGPETEAFF	TGTGCCAGCAGTTCCCCTTGGGGACCAGAGACTGAAGCTTTCTTT
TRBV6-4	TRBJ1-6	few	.	CASKPLHF	TGTGCCAGCAAGCCCCTCCACTTT
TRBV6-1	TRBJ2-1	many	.	CASSFKRRNEQFF	TGTGCCAGCAGCTTCAAGAGGCGCAATGAGCAGTTCTTC
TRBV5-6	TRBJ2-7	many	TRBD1	CASRGQGWTEQYF	TGTGCCAGCAGGGGACAGGGGTGGACCGAGCAGTACTTC
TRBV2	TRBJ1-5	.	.	CASSPSRGRGEPQHF	TGTGCCAGCAGTCCTTCTAGGGGGAGAGGGGAGCCCCAGCATTTT
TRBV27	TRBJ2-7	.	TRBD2	CASSLSLAGGGYEQYF	TGTGCCAGCAGTTTATCCTTAGCGGGAGGTGGCTACGAGCAGTACTTC
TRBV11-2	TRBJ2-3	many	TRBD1	CASSLGQGVATDTQYF	TGTGCCAGCAGCTTAGGTCAGGGGGTGGCCACAGATACGCAGTATTTT
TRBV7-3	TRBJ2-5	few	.	CASSLRPAGEGETLYF	TGTGCCAGCAGCTTAAGGCCAGCGGGTGAGGGAGAGACCCTGTACTTC
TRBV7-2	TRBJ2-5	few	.	CASSLARFGEPQETQYF	TGTGCCAGCAGCTTAGCGCGGTTCGGAGAACCCCAAGAGACCCAGTACTTC
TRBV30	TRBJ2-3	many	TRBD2	CAWRLAADTQYF	TGTGCCTGGCGACTAGCGGCAGATACGCAGTATTTT
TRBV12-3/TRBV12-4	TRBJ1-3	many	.	CASSSTGNTIYF	TGTGCCAGCAGCTCTACTGGAAACACCATATATTTT
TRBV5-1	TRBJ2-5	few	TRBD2	CASRRERETQYF	TGCGCCAGCAGGCGGGAGCGGGAGACCCAGTACTTC
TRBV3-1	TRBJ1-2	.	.	CASSPTRTAYGYAF	TGTGCCAGCAGCCCAACGAGGACAGCCTATGGCTACGCCTTC
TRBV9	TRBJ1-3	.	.	CASSEIRSSGNTIYF	TGTGCCAGCAGCGAGATCCGTAGCTCTGGAAACACCATATATTTT
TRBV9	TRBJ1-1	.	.	CASSVEMNTEAFF	TGTGCCAGCAGCGTAGAAATGAACACTGAAGCTTTCTTT
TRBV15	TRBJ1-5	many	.	CATSGVSNQPQHF	TGTGCCACCAGCGGGGTTAGCAATCAGCCCCAGCATTTT
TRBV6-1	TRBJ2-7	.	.	CASSEGVSGRGEQYF	TGTGCCAGCAGTGAAGGGGTCTCGGGTCGGGGCGAGCAGTACTTC
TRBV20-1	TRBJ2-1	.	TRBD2	CSASGGGTTNEQFF	TGCAGTGCTAGCGGCGGCGGGACTACCAATGAGCAGTTCTTC
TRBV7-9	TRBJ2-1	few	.	CASSEGANEQFF	TGTGCCAGCAGCGAGGGTGCGAATGAGCAGTTCTTC
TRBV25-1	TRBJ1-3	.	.	CASSEYTGTVGNTIYF	TGTGCCAGCAGTGAATATACCGGGACGGTCGGAAACACCATATATTTT
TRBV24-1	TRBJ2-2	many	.	CATSDAGVTGELFF	TGTGCCACCAGTGACGCAGGGGTAACCGGGGAGCTGTTTTTT
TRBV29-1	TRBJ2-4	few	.	CSVEDGMENIQYF	TGCAGCGTTGAAGATGGCATGGAAAACATTCAGTACTTC
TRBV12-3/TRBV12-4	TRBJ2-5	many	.	CASSRHSGYQETQYF	TGTGCCAGCAGCCGCCACAGCGGGTATCAAGAGACCCAGTACTTC
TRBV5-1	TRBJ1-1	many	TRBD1	CASKTGGGLNTEAFF	TGCGCCAGCAAGACAGGGGGAGGGTTGAACACTGAAGCTTTCTTT
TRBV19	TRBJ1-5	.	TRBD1	CDSSWEVGTGRQPQHF	TGTGACAGTAGTTGGGAAGTAGGGACAGGGAGGCAGCCCCAGCATTTT
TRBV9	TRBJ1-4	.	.	CASSVQGATNEKLFF	TGTGCCAGCAGCGTTCAGGGTGCAACTAATGAAAAACTGTTTTTT
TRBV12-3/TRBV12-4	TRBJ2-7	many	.	CASSWSFGISYEQYF	TGTGCCAGCAGTTGGTCTTTCGGTATCTCCTACGAGCAGTACTTC